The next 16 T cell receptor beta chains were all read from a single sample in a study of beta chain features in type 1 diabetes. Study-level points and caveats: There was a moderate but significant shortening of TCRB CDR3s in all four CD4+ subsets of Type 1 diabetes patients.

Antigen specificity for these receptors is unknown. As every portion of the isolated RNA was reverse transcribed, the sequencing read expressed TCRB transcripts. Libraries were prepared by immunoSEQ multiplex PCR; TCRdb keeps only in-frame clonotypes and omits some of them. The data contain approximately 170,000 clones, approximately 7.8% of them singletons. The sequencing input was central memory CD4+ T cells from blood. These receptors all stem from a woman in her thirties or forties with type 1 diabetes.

The CDR3 loop is CASSSVAGQLSNYGYTF. The DNA for the CDR3 is TGTGCCAGCAGCTCCGTTGCGGGACAGCTAAGCAACTATGGCTACACCTTC. The chain links TRBV5-4 to TRBJ1-2; 7 nucleotides agree with TRBD1. The junction had 13 bases not matched to a gene; V was cut back by 3 bases and J by 2 bases. Germline lookup yields CDR1 SGHNT and CDR2 YYREEE (reference sequence). This CDR3 has 17 amino acids. The complete variable domain, with remaining parts taken from reference TRBV5-4 and TRBJ1-2, reads ETGVTQSPTHLIKTRGQQVTLRCSSQSGHNTVSWYQQALGQGPQFIFQYYREEENGRGNFPPRFSGLQFPNYSSELNVNALELDDSALYLCASSSVAGQLSNYGYTFGSGTRLTVV.

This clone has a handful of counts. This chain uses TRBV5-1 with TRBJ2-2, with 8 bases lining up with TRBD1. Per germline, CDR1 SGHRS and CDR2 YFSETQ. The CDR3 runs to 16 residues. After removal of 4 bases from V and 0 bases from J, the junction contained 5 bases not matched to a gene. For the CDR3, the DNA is TGCGCCAGCAGCCCGGTGACAGGGGCGAACACCGGGGAGCTGTTTTTT. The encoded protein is CASSPVTGANTGELFF.

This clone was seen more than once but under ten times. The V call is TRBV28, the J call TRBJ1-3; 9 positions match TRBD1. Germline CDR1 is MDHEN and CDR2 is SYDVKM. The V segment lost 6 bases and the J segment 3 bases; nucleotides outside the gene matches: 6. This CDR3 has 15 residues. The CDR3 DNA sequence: TGTGCCAGCAGGGGACAGGGCGCCGATGGAAACACCATATATTTT. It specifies CASRGQGADGNTIYF.

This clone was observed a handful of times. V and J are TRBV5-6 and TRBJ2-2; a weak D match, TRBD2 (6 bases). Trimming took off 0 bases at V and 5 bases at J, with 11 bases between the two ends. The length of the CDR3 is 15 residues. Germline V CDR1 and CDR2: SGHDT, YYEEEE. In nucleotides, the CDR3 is TGTGCCAGCAGCTTGGTCGGGAGAAGGACCGGGGAGCTGTTTTTT. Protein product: CASSLVGRRTGELFF.

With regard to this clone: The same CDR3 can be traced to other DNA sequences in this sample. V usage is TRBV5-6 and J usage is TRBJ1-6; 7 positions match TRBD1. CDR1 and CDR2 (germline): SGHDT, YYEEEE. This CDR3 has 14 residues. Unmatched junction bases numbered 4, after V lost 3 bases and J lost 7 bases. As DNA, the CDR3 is TGTGCCAGCAGCTCCGACAGGGAGAATTCACCCCTCCACTTT. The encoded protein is CASSSDRENSPLHF.

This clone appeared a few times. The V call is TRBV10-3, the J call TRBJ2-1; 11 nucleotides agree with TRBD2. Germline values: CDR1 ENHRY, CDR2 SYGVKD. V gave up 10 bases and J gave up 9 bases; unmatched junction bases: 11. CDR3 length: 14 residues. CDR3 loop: CATQRSGRGGEQFF. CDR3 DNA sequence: TGTGCCACACAACGTAGCGGGAGGGGCGGTGAGCAGTTCTTC.

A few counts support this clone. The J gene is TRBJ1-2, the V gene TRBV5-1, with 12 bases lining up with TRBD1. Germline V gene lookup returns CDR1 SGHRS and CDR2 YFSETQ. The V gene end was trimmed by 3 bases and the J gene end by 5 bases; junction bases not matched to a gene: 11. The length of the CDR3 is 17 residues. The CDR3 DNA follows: TGCGCCAGCAGCTCACCGGGACAGGGGGCAATCTCGTATGGCTACACCTTC. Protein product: CASSSPGQGAISYGYTF.

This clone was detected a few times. As DNA, the CDR3 is TGCGCCAGCGGTCTGGGACAGCCTAACTATGGCTACACCTTC. It encodes CASGLGQPNYGYTF. V and J are TRBV5-1 and TRBJ1-2; 7 bases map to TRBD1. The CDR3 consists of 14 residues. Germline loops: CDR1 SGHRS, CDR2 YFSETQ. With 7 bases clipped from V and 0 bases from J, the junction kept 6 bases outside the gene matches. Looking up the rest from reference TRBV5-1 and TRBJ1-2 gives the full variable domain: KAGVTQTPRYLIKTRGQQVTLSCSPISGHRSVSWYQQTPGQGLQFLFEYFSETQRNKGNFPGRFSGRQFSNSRSEMNVSTLELGDSALYLCASGLGQPNYGYTFGSGTRLTVV.

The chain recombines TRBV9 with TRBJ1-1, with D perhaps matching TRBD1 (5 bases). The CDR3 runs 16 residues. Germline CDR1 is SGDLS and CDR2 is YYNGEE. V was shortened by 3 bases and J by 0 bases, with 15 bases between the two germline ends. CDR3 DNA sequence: TGTGCCAGCAGCGCAAACACAGGCTCCATGAACACTGAAGCTTTCTTT. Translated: CASSANTGSMNTEAFF.

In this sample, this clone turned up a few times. The CDR3 coding sequence is TGTGCCAGCAGACCCACGGGGTCCAAAAACATTCAGTACTTC. Residues: CASRPTGSKNIQYF. The chain joins TRBV11-2 to TRBJ2-4, with D possibly matching TRBD2 (5 bases). The germline V gene has CDR1 SGHAT and CDR2 FQNNGV. The length of the CDR3 is 14 residues. V lost 6 bases and J 2 bases, leaving 11 bases between the germline ends.

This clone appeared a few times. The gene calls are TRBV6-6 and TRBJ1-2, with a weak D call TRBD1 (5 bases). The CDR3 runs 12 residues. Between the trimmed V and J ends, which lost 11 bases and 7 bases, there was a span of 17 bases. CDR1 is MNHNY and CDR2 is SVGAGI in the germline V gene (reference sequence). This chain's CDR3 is CALTTGGFGYTF. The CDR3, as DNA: TGTGCCTTAACAACGGGGGGTTTTGGCTACACCTTC.

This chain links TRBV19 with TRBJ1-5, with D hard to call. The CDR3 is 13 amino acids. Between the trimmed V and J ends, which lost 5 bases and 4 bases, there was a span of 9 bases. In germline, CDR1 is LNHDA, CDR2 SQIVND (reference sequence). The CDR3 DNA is TGTGCCAGTAGTCTACAGTCAAATCAGCCCCAGCATTTT. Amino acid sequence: CASSLQSNQPQHF.

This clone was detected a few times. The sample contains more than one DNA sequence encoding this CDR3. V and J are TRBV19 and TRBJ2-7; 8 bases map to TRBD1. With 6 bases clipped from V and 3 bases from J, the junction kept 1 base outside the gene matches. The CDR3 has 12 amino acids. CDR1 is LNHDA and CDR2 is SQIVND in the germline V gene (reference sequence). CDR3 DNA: TGTGCCAGTAGCGACAGGGGCTACGAGCAGTACTTC. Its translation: CASSDRGYEQYF.

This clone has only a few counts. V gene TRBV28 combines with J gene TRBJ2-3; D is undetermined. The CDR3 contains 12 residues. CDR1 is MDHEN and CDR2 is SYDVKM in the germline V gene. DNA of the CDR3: TGTGCGATAGATGATAGCACAGATACGCAGTATTTT. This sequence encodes CAIDDSTDTQYF.

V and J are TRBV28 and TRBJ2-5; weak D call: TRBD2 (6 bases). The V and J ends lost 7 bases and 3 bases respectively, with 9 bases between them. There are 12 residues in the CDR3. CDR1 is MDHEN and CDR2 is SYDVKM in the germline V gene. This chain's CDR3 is CASTGGEETQYF. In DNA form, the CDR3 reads TGTGCCAGCACGGGCGGGGAAGAGACCCAGTACTTC.

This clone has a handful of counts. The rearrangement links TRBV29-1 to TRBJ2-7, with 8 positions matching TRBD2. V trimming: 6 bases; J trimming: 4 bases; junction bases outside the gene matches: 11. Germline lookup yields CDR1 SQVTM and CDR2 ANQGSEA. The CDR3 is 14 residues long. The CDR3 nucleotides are TGCAGCGTAGATAGCAGCGGGAGTGGTTACGAGCAGTACTTC. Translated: CSVDSSGSGYEQYF.